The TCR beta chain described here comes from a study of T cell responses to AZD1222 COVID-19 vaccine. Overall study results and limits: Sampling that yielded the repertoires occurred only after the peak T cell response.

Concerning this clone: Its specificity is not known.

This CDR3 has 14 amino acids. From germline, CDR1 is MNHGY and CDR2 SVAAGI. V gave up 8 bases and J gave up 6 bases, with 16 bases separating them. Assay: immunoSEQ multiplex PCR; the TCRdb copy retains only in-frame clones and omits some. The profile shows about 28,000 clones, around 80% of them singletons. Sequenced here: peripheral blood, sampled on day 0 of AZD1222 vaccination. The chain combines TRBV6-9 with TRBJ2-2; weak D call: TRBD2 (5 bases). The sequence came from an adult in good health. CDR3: CASLKPEGSGELFF. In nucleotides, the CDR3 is TGTGCCAGCTTAAAACCCGAGGGTTCCGGGGAGCTGTTTTTT.